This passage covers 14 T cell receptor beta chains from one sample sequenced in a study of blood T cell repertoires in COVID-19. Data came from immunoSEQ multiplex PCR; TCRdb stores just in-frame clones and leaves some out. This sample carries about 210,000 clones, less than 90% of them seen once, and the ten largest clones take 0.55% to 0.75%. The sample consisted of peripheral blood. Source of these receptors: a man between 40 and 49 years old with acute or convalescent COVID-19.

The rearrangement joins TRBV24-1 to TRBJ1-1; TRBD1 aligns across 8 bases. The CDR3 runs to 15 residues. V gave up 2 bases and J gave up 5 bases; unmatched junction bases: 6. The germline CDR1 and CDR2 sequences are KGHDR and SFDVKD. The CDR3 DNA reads TGTGCCACCAGTGATTCTGGCAGGGGGCGGACTGAAGCTTTCTTT. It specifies CATSDSGRGRTEAFF.

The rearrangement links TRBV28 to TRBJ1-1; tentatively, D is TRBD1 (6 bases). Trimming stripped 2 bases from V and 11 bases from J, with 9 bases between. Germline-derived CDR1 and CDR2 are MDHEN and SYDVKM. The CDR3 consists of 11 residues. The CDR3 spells CASSLMGAAFF. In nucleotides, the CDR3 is TGTGCCAGCAGTTTAATGGGGGCTGCTTTCTTT.

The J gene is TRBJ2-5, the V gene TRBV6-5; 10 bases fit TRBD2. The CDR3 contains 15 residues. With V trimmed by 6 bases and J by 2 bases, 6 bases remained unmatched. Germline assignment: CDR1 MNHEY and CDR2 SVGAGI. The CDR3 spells CASRPWTSGQETQYF. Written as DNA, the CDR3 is TGTGCCAGCAGACCCTGGACTAGCGGACAAGAGACCCAGTACTTC.

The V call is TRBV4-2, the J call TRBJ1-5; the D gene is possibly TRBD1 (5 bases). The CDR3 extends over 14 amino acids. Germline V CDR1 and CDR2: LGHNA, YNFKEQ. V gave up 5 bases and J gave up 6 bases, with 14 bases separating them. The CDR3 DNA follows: TGTGCCAGCAGCACGGACCCCGGGGGTCAGCCCCAGCATTTT. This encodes CASSTDPGGQPQHF.

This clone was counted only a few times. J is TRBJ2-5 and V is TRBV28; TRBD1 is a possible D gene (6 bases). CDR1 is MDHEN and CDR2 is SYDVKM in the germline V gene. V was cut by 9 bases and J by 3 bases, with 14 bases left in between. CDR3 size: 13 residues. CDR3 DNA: TGTGCCAGTCTCCGGGACACTGAAGAGACCCAGTACTTC. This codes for CASLRDTEETQYF.

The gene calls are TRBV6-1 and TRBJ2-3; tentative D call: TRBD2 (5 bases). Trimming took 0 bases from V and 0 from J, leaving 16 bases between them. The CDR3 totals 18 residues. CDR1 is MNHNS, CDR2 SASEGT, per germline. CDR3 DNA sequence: TGTGCCAGCAGTGAAGCGCTTCATTGGCGGGCAAGCACAGATACGCAGTATTTT. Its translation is CASSEALHWRASTDTQYF.

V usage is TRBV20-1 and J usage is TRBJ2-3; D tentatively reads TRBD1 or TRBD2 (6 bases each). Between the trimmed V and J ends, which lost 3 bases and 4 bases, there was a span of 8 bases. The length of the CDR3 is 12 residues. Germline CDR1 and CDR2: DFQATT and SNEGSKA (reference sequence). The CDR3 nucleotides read TGCAGTGCTAGTGGGGGGCCAGATACGCAGTATTTT. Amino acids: CSASGGPDTQYF.

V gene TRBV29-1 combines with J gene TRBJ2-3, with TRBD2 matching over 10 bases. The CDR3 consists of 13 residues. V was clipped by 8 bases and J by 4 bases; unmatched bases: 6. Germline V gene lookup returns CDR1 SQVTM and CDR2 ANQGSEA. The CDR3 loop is CSLTGTSADTQYF. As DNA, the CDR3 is TGCAGCCTAACCGGGACTAGCGCAGATACGCAGTATTTT.

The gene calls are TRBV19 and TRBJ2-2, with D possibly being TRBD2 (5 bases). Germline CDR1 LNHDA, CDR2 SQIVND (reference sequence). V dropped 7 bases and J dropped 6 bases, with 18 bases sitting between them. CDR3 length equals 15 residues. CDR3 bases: TGTGCCAGTAAACCATTTGGGTCGGGGTCCGGGGAGCTGTTTTTT. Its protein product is CASKPFGSGSGELFF.

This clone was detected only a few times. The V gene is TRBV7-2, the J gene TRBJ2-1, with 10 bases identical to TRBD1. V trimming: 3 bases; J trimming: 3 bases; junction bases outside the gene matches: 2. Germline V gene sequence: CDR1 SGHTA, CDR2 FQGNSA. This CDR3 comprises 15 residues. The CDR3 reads CASSLGQGIYNEQFF. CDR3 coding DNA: TGTGCCAGCAGCTTGGGACAGGGGATCTACAATGAGCAGTTCTTC.

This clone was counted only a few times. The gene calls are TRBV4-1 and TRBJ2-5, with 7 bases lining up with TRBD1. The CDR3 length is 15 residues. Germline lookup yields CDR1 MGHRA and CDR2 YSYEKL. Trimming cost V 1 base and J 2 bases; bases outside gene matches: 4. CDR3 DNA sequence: TGCGCCAGCAGCCAAGGACAGGGCTCACAAGAGACCCAGTACTTC. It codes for CASSQGQGSQETQYF.

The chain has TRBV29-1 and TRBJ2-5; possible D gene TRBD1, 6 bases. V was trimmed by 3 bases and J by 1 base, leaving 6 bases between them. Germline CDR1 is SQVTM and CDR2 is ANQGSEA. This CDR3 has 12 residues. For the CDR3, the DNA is TGCAGCGTTGACAGGGGCCAAGAGACCCAGTACTTC. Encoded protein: CSVDRGQETQYF.

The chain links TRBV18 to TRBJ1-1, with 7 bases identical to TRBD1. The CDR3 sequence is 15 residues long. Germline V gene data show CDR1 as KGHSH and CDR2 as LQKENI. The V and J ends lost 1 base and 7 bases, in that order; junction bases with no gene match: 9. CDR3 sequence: CASSPQGAAGYEAFF. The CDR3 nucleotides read TGTGCCAGCTCACCACAGGGGGCCGCTGGATATGAAGCTTTCTTT.

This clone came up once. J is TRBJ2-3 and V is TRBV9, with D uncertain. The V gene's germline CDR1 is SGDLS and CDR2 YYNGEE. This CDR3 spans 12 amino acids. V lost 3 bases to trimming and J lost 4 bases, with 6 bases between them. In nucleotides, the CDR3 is TGTGCCAGCAGCGCTAGACCAGATACGCAGTATTTT. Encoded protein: CASSARPDTQYF.